These 25 T cell receptor beta chains originate from one sample sequenced in a study of blood T cell repertoires in COVID-19. Here immunoSEQ multiplex PCR was the method, and the copy in TCRdb shows in-frame clones only, minus some. The table includes 150,000 or so clones, roughly 90% detected once. Sequenced input: peripheral blood. These receptors all come from a man between 25 and 39 years old with COVID-19, enrolled during active disease.

The rearrangement links TRBV6-5 to TRBJ1-5, with 9 bases identical to TRBD1. V lost 0 bases to trimming and J lost 9 bases; unmatched junction nucleotides: 9. The CDR3 length is 16 residues. The germline CDR1 and CDR2 sequences are MNHEY and SVGAGI. The CDR3 DNA reads TGTGCCAGCAGTTACTCTAAGGGACAGGGCCTCTCGCCCCAGCATTTT. Translating gives CASSYSKGQGLSPQHF.

The V gene is TRBV7-9, the J gene TRBJ1-1; perhaps TRBD1 as D (5 bases). The CDR3 is 16 amino acids. Germline V gene sequence: CDR1 SEHNR, CDR2 FQNEAQ (reference sequence). The ends were cut back, 3 bases at V and 0 bases at J, with 14 bases in the middle. The CDR3 nucleotides read TGTGCCAGCAGCTTGTGGCAGGGCAAAATGAACACTGAAGCTTTCTTT. Its protein is CASSLWQGKMNTEAFF.

Only a few counts were recorded for this clone. This chain joins TRBV5-1 and TRBJ2-1; the match to TRBD2 covers 12 bases. Germline-derived CDR1 and CDR2 are SGHRS and YFSETQ. V shed 0 bases and J 8 bases; nucleotides not matched to a gene: 6. The CDR3 covers 16 residues. The chain's CDR3 is CASSLALAGGVDEQFF. CDR3 coding DNA: TGCGCCAGCAGCTTGGCACTAGCGGGAGGAGTCGATGAGCAGTTCTTC.

The CDR3 DNA follows: TGTGCCAGCAGCCCAAGGGGCGGTTACTACAATGAGCAGTTCTTC. Translating gives CASSPRGGYYNEQFF. The chain has TRBV2 and TRBJ2-1; TRBD1 is a possible D gene (5 bases). Germline V gene data show CDR1 as SNHLY and CDR2 as FYNNEI. Trimming shortened V by 6 bases and J by 3 bases, and 15 bases separated the two germline ends. The CDR3 loop spans 15 amino acids. Full variable domain (remainder filled in from reference TRBV2 and TRBJ2-1): EPEVTQTPSHQVTQMGQEVILRCVPISNHLYFYWYRQILGQKVEFLVSFYNNEISEKSEIFDDQFSVERPDGSNFTLKIRSTKLEDSAMYFCASSPRGGYYNEQFFGPGTRLTVL.

The chain carries TRBV6-5 and TRBJ1-1, with TRBD1 identical over 9 bases. Trimming at V came to 3 bases and at J to 5 bases, leaving 10 bases not matched to a gene. The CDR3 sequence is 16 residues long. Germline assignment: CDR1 MNHEY and CDR2 SVGAGI. The CDR3 coding sequence is TGTGCCAGCAGTTATCAGATACAGGGGGCTGGAACTGAAGCTTTCTTT. Translating it yields CASSYQIQGAGTEAFF.

The genes are TRBV2 and TRBJ1-3; D perhaps matches TRBD1 (6 bases). V dropped 4 bases and J dropped 6 bases, with 10 bases sitting between them. Germline CDR1 is SNHLY and CDR2 is FYNNEI. The CDR3 runs to 13 residues. CDR3 residues: CASSADRLNTIYF. The CDR3 DNA sequence: TGTGCCAGCAGTGCGGACAGACTAAACACCATATATTTT.

This chain joins TRBV30 and TRBJ1-5; D not resolved. V was shortened by 1 base and J by 7 bases, with 11 bases between the two germline ends. The CDR3 runs 13 residues. CDR1 and CDR2 from the germline V gene are GTSNPN and SVGIG (reference sequence). The CDR3 DNA follows: TGTGCCTGGAGTGGGCCCTCGGGGCAGCCCCAGCATTTT. It yields the protein CAWSGPSGQPQHF.

The chain carries TRBV19 and TRBJ2-1, with TRBD1 matching 7 bases. The germline CDR1 and CDR2 sequences are LNHDA and SQIVND (reference sequence). The V gene end was trimmed by 11 bases and the J gene end by 7 bases; junction bases not matched to a gene: 11. The CDR3 spans 13 residues. In DNA, the CDR3 is TGTGCCGCCTCACTACAGGGGCGGAATGAGCAGTTCTTC. This encodes CAASLQGRNEQFF.

This chain links TRBV9 with TRBJ2-2, with TRBD1 matching over 7 bases. V shed 2 bases, J shed 5 bases, and the junction held 6 bases outside the gene matches. Germline loops: CDR1 SGDLS, CDR2 YYNGEE. CDR3 length equals 15 residues. CDR3 in amino acids: CASSVEGQPTGELFF. CDR3 sequence (DNA): TGTGCCAGCAGCGTCGAGGGACAGCCTACCGGGGAGCTGTTTTTT.

The CDR3 DNA sequence: TGTGCCTGGAAGGGGTACGAGCAGTACTTC. This sequence encodes CAWKGYEQYF. V is TRBV30 and J is TRBJ2-7; TRBD1 might be the D (5 bases). The CDR3 sequence is 10 residues long. Germline loops: CDR1 GTSNPN, CDR2 SVGIG (reference sequence). V lost 4 bases and J lost 4, with 5 bases in between.

The J gene is TRBJ1-1, the V gene TRBV5-1; 7 nucleotides line up with TRBD1. The V segment lost 0 bases and the J segment 0 bases; nucleotides outside the gene matches: 2. CDR3 length equals 15 residues. Germline assignment: CDR1 SGHRS and CDR2 YFSETQ. This CDR3 is CASSLGTGLNTEAFF. Here the CDR3 DNA reads TGCGCCAGCAGCTTGGGGACAGGACTGAACACTGAAGCTTTCTTT.

The genes are TRBV29-1 and TRBJ2-2, with D possibly TRBD2 on 6 matching bases. The CDR3 consists of 15 residues. Trimming left V 3 bases short and J 5 bases short, with 16 bases between. CDR1 SQVTM and CDR2 ANQGSEA come from the germline V gene. The CDR3 protein is CSVDYGGSPTGELFF. DNA of the CDR3: TGCAGCGTTGATTATGGGGGGTCCCCAACCGGGGAGCTGTTTTTT.

J is TRBJ2-5 and V is TRBV5-1; TRBD2 aligns across 9 bases. The CDR3 contains 16 residues. Germline V gene sequence: CDR1 SGHRS, CDR2 YFSETQ. V was pared by 3 bases and J by 2 bases, with 8 bases of the junction left unmatched. The CDR3, as DNA: TGCGCCAGCAGCTCTGGTAATAGCGGGGGACAAGAGACCCAGTACTTC. It encodes CASSSGNSGGQETQYF.

The chain links TRBV19 to TRBJ2-7; 9 nucleotides align to TRBD1. Germline-derived CDR1 and CDR2 are LNHDA and SQIVND (reference sequence). V lost 4 bases, J lost 6 bases, and 13 bases stayed unmatched. The CDR3 has 16 amino acids. The CDR3 sequence: CASSTPGQGLFAEQYF. The DNA of the CDR3 is TGTGCCAGTAGTACCCCGGGACAGGGTCTTTTCGCCGAGCAGTACTTC.

The chain is built from TRBV12-3 or TRBV12-4 and TRBJ1-5; no clear D gene. The germline V and J ends were trimmed by 4 bases and 6 bases, with 7 bases remaining between them. CDR3 length: 12 residues. CDR3: CASSWGGQPQHF. CDR3 nucleotides: TGTGCCAGCAGTTGGGGAGGTCAGCCCCAGCATTTT.

This chain links TRBV7-9 with TRBJ2-3, with D unresolved. Trimming stripped 5 bases from V and 1 base from J, with 16 bases between. CDR1 and CDR2 from the germline V gene are SEHNR and FQNEAQ (reference sequence). This CDR3 contains 16 residues. CDR3 sequence reads: CASSPSGLPRTDTQYF. CDR3 nucleotide sequence: TGTGCCAGCAGCCCCTCGGGTCTTCCTCGCACAGATACGCAGTATTTT.

The J gene is TRBJ2-6, the V gene TRBV6-2 or TRBV6-3, with TRBD1 matching 9 bases. In germline, CDR1 is MNHEY, CDR2 SVGEGT. With V trimmed by 2 bases and J by 0 bases, 8 bases remained unmatched. CDR3 length equals 19 residues. The CDR3 nucleotides are TGTGCCAGCAGTTACCGCCAGACAGGGGGGATCTCTGGGGCCAACGTCCTGACTTTC. Residues: CASSYRQTGGISGANVLTF.

The rearrangement joins TRBV6-2 or TRBV6-3 to TRBJ2-3, with TRBD2 matching 7 bases. V lost 3 bases and J lost 3; bases outside the gene matches: 9. CDR3 size: 16 residues. Germline V gene lookup returns CDR1 MNHEY and CDR2 SVGEGT. The CDR3: CASSYIGGSLTDTQYF. CDR3 sequence (DNA): TGTGCCAGCAGTTATATTGGCGGGAGTTTGACAGATACGCAGTATTTT.

V usage is TRBV19 and J usage is TRBJ2-3; D ambiguous. This CDR3 spans 15 amino acids. The V and J ends lost 5 bases and 0 bases respectively, with 12 bases between them. CDR1 is LNHDA and CDR2 is SQIVND in the germline V gene (reference sequence). Here the CDR3 reads CASSGEILSTDTQYF. The CDR3 DNA reads TGTGCCAGTAGTGGAGAGATCCTTAGCACAGATACGCAGTATTTT. The full variable domain, its missing parts supplied by reference TRBV19 and TRBJ2-3, is DGGITQSPKYLFRKEGQNVTLSCEQNLNHDAMYWYRQDPGQGLRLIYYSQIVNDFQKGDIAEGYSVSREKKESFPLTVTSAQKNPTAFYLCASSGEILSTDTQYFGPGTRLTVL.

V and J are TRBV15 and TRBJ1-3; tentative D call: TRBD1 (6 bases). The CDR3 is 17 residues long. Germline assignment: CDR1 LNHNV and CDR2 YYDKDF (reference sequence). V lost 3 bases and J lost 2, with 17 bases in between. CDR3 sequence reads: CATSSPGGGGPGNTIYF. CDR3 nucleotide sequence: TGTGCCACCAGCAGTCCAGGAGGCGGGGGCCCTGGAAACACCATATATTTT.

The rearrangement joins TRBV5-4 to TRBJ2-6; D is possibly TRBD1 (5 bases). Trimming stripped 7 bases from V and 4 bases from J, with 12 bases between. The V gene's germline CDR1 is SGHNT and CDR2 YYREEE (reference sequence). The CDR3 is 14 residues long. In DNA, the CDR3 is TGTGCCAGCCACAGGCCCTTAGGGGCCAACGTCCTGACTTTC. Amino acid sequence: CASHRPLGANVLTF.

V gene TRBV6-5 combines with J gene TRBJ1-2, with D tentatively TRBD1 (5 bases). The CDR3 sequence is 15 residues long. V dropped 4 bases and J dropped 3 bases, with 15 bases sitting between them. Germline CDR1 reads MNHEY; CDR2 reads SVGAGI. CDR3 DNA: TGTGCCAGCAGTTTCACAGGCGCAATCCACTATGGCTACACCTTC. This gives the protein CASSFTGAIHYGYTF.

The chain joins TRBV3-1 (or the pseudogene TRBV3-2) to TRBJ2-1; 12 nucleotides line up with TRBD2. Germline loops: CDR1 LGHDT, CDR2 YNNKEL (reference sequence). V was pared by 4 bases and J by 10 bases, with 2 bases of the junction left unmatched. This CDR3 has 13 residues. The CDR3 nucleotides are TGTGCCAGCAGCCTCGGACTAGCGGGAGAGCAGTTCTTC. It yields the protein CASSLGLAGEQFF.

The chain recombines TRBV28 with TRBJ1-6; 7 nucleotides line up with TRBD1. The CDR3 is 16 amino acids. V trimming: 6 bases; J trimming: 3 bases; junction bases outside the gene matches: 8. Per the germline V gene, CDR1 is MDHEN and CDR2 is SYDVKM. The CDR3 coding sequence is TGTGCCAGCAGAACGACAGGGCCACTCTATAATTCACCCCTCCACTTT. Amino acid sequence: CASRTTGPLYNSPLHF.

The gene calls are TRBV21-1 and TRBJ2-1; TRBD2 was called by the table and not checked on the DNA. TRBV21-1 is a recognized pseudogene. The CDR3 has 18 residues. The DNA of the CDR3 is TGTGCCACCACACGAATATGTCGGACTAGCGGGGCGGACAATGAGCAGTTCTTC. Translated, it gives CATTRICRTSGADNEQFF.